This T cell receptor beta chain was identified in a study of neurological immune-mediated disorders. Each CDR3 protein gets one entry after TCRdb re-called the 5' RACE reads with MiXCR. The table includes under 50,000 distinct CDR3 sequences, less than 15% detected once. The CDR3 spans 16 residues. V trimming: 5 bases; J trimming: 2 bases; junction bases outside the gene matches: 9. The V gene's germline CDR1 is SEHNR and CDR2 FQNEAQ (reference sequence). This clonotype was counted many times. The time point here: longitudinal time-point 2. This chain joins TRBV7-9 and TRBJ2-3; 8 bases match TRBD2. The sequence was collected from a male donor with HTLV-1-associated myelopathy (HAM/TSP). The sequenced material came from PBMCs. The CDR3 reads CASSPERGPSTDTQYF. The CDR3 DNA follows: TGTGCCAGCAGCCCAGAGCGGGGGCCTTCCACAGATACGCAGTATTTT. Drawing the rest from reference TRBV7-9 and TRBJ2-3, the complete variable domain is DTGVSQNPRHKITKRGQNVTFRCDPISEHNRLYWYRQTLGQGPEFLTYFQNEAQLEKSRLLSDRFSAERPKGSFSTLEIQRTEQGDSAMYLCASSPERGPSTDTQYFGPGTRLTVL.